This TCR beta chain was captured by sequencing in a study of lymphopenia after photon versus proton radiotherapy. The V gene lost 5 bases and the J gene lost 4 bases, with 18 bases spanning the gap. The CDR3 has 16 residues. Germline V gene data show CDR1 as MDHEN and CDR2 as SYDVKM. TCRdb's table, derived via immunoSEQ multiplex PCR, lists solely in-frame clones and lacks some. Among 50,000 to 60,000 clones, 92% were seen once, and the ten largest hold more than 15%. The chain combines TRBV28 with TRBJ2-1, with a tentative D call TRBD2 (5 bases). The material was peripheral blood, obtained from a patient treated with photon-based radiotherapy. The origin of this receptor is a woman aged 40 to 50 with cholangiocarcinoma. Written as DNA, the CDR3 is TGTGCCAGCAGTCCCCTAGTAAGAAGAGGGTACAATGAGCAGTTCTTC. Translated: CASSPLVRRGYNEQFF.